This T cell receptor (beta chain) derives from a study of CD8 T cells in Susac syndrome. RNA, at about 0.45 to 1 ug, was reverse transcribed with random hexamers. Using its own MiXCR run on the immunoSEQ multiplex PCR reads, TCRdb lists one record per CDR3 protein. The sample has just over 150,000 distinct CDR3 sequences; roughly 96% are singletons. CDR1 SQVTM and CDR2 ANQGSEA come from the germline V gene. The V end was cut by 4 bases, the J end by 5 bases, with 11 bases between. This CDR3 has 12 residues. The source is a human donor with multiple sclerosis. Sequences were obtained from CD8+ T cells from PBMCs. The chain couples TRBV29-1 to TRBJ1-1; D is possibly TRBD1 (5 bases). The CDR3 here is CSVVQGGTEAFF. The CDR3 region has the DNA TGCAGCGTTGTCCAGGGAGGTACTGAAGCTTTCTTT. The full variable domain, rest sourced from reference TRBV29-1 and TRBJ1-1, is SAVISQKPSRDICQRGTSLTIQCQVDSQVTMMFWYRQQPGQSLTLIATANQGSEATYESGFVIDKFPISRPNLTFSTLTVSNMSPEDSSIYLCSVVQGGTEAFFGQGTRLTVV.